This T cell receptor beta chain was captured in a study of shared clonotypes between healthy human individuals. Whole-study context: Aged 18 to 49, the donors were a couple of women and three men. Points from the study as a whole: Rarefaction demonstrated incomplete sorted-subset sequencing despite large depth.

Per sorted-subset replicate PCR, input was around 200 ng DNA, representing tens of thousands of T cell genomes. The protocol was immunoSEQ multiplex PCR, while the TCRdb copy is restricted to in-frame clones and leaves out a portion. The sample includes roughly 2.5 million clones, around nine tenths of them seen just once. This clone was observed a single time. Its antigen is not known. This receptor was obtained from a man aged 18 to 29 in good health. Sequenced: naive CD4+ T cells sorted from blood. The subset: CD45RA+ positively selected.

CDR3 nucleotide sequence: TGTGCCAGCAGTTACTCCCGACAGACCGATAATTCACCCCTCCACTTT. Protein product: CASSYSRQTDNSPLHF. This chain links TRBV6-5 with TRBJ1-6, with a weak D call TRBD1 (5 bases). Trimming took 0 bases from V and 5 from J, leaving 11 bases between them. CDR1 is MNHEY, CDR2 SVGAGI, per germline. The CDR3 totals 16 residues.